In this sample, the clone carrying this T cell receptor (beta chain) turned up many times. Its antigen remains unknown. RNA transcripts were the template for amplifying TCR beta CDR3 regions. Primed by the HTBI set, a first-round RT-PCR was run on the TCR CDR3. TCRdb re-called the multiplex PCR reads with MiXCR, one entry per CDR3 protein. This table holds approximately 510,000 distinct CDR3 sequences, about 46% found once. J gave up 5 bases and V 5 bases, and 11 bases lay outside the gene matches. This CDR3 comprises 16 residues. The sample comes from a study of T cells in Graves' hyperthyroidism and ophthalmopathy. The study, taken as a whole, reports: Most clonotypes expanded in thyroid above 0.001 were likewise present in blood.

The rearrangement uses TRBV12-3 or TRBV12-4 and TRBJ1-4; 7 bases are shared with TRBD1. Material for sequencing was peripheral blood or thyroid tissue (not recorded which). The sequence was collected from an adult woman with Graves' disease, either hyperthyroidism or ophthalmopathy (not recorded which). The CDR3 region is CASSRGEGTVNEKLFF. The CDR3 coding sequence is TGTGCCAGCAGTCGAGGGGAGGGGACAGTGAATGAAAAACTGTTTTTT.